The 2 T cell receptor beta chains given below trace back to one sample, sequenced in a study of vaccination effects on CD4 cells after COVID-19 (dated by TCRdb to 2021 to 2024). The library was generated by the immunoSEQ multiplex PCR assay. TCRdb provides this immuneACCESS table in a form limited to in-frame rearrangements. Some clones are lacking; in checked studies, under half of them reflect an unresolved V gene, and why the rest are absent is not known. The sample has 41,000 or so clones on record, around three quarters of them singletons. The ten biggest clones cover about 3% of the sample. In the ViraFEST assay, PBMC were stimulated with viral peptide pools, and antigen-specific CD4+ T cell clonotypes were then identified by expansion using TCR sequencing. After around 10 days of culture, CD4+ T cells were isolated with the EasySep CD4+ T cell isolation kit. Healthy vaccine recipients had no prior SARS-CoV-2 infection, confirmed by negative nucleocapsid antibodies before and after vaccination.

No cognate antigen is known for these TCRs. The sequencing here drew on CD4+ T cells from PBMCs cultured with HCoV-NL63 spike peptides, taken before COVID-19 vaccination. The meaning of the sample's cell subset or site label: HCoV-NL63 spike overlapping peptide pool stimulation. The receptors were sampled from a human donor who received a COVID-19 vaccine.

The V gene is TRBV21-1, the J gene TRBJ2-7; TRBD1, the table's D call, lacks a check against the DNA. TRBV21-1 is a documented pseudogene. This CDR3 is 15 amino acids long. The CDR3 region is CASTAHGTGGYEQYV. The CDR3 DNA reads as TGTGCCAGCACCGCCCACGGGACAGGGGGTTACGAGCAGTACGTC.

This chain links TRBV15 with TRBJ1-2, with TRBD1 as a possible D gene (5 bases). The CDR3 extends over 15 amino acids. The germline V and J ends were trimmed by 0 bases and 3 bases, with 11 bases remaining between them. Germline V gives CDR1 LNHNV, CDR2 YYDKDF (reference sequence). The CDR3: CATSRDFDSHYGYTF. CDR3 nucleotide sequence: TGTGCCACCAGCAGAGATTTCGACAGTCACTATGGCTACACCTTC.